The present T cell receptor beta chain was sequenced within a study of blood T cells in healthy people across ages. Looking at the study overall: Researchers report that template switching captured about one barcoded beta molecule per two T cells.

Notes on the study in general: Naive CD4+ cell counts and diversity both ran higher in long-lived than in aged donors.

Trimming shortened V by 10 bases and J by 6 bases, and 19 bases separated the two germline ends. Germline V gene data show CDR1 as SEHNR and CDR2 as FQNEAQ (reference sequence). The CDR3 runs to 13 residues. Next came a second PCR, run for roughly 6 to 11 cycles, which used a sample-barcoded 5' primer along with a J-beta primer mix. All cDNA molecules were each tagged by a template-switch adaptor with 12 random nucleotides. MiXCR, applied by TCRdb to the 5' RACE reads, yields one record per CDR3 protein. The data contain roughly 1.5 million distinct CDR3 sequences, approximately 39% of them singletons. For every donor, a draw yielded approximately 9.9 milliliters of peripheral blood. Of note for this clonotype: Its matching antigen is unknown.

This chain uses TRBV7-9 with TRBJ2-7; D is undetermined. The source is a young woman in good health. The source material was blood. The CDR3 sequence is CAIQKGPDPEQYF. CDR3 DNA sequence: TGTGCCATCCAAAAAGGTCCCGACCCCGAGCAGTACTTC.